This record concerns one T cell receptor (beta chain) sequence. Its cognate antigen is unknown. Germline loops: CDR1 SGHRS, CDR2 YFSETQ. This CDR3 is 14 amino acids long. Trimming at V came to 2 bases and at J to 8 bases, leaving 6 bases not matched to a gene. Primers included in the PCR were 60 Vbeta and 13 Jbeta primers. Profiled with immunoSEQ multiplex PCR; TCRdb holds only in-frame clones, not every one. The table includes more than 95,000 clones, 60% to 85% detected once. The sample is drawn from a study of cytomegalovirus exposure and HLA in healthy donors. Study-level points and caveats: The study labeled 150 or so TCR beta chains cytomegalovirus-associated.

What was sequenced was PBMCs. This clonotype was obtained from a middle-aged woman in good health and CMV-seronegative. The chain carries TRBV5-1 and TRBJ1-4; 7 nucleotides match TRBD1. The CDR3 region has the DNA TGCGCCAGCAGCTTCGGGCAGGGGGAAGAAAAACTGTTTTTT. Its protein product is CASSFGQGEEKLFF.